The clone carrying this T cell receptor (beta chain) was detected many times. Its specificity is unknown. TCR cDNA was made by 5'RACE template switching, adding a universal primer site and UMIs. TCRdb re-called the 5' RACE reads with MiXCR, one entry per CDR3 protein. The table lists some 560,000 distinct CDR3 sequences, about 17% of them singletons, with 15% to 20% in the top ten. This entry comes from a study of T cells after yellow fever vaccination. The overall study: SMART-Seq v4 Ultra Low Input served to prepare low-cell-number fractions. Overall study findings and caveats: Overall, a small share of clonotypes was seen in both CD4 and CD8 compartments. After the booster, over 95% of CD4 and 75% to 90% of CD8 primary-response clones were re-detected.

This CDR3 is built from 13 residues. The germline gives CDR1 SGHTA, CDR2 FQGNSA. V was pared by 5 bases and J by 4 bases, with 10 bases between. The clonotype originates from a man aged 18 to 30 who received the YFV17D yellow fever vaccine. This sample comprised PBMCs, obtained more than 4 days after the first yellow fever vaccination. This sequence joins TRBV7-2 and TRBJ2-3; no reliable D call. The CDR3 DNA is TGTGCCAGCAGCCCTCGCGTATCAGATACGCAGTATTTT. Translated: CASSPRVSDTQYF.